The sequence of this T cell receptor beta chain was determined in a study of blood T cell repertoires in COVID-19. The wider study: Spain, Italy and the United States supplied samples that represented acute and convalescent COVID-19. In each case, the material was cDNA or gDNA derived from T cells, B-cell-depleted T cells, or PBMCs.

Study processing details: Estimation of nucleated cell counts was performed using reference gene primer amplification. Repertoires were generated with immunoSEQ multiplex PCR, while TCRdb's copy carries only in-frame clones and drops some. For V, J and clone size, that table is used; D and trimming come from the DNA. The sample holds approximately 30,000 clones, 85% seen once. The CDR3 extends over 13 amino acids. CDR1 and CDR2 from the germline V gene are LGHDT and YNNKEL (reference sequence). V was cut by 1 base and J by 10 bases, with 13 bases left in between. Sequenced sample: peripheral blood. The source is a human donor with acute or convalescent COVID-19. The donor label of this sample is uncertain. The chain employs TRBV3-1 (or the pseudogene TRBV3-2) and TRBJ1-1; D remains unclear. The CDR3 is CASSQASADPAFF. The DNA of the CDR3 is TGTGCCAGCAGCCAAGCGTCTGCAGATCCAGCTTTCTTT.